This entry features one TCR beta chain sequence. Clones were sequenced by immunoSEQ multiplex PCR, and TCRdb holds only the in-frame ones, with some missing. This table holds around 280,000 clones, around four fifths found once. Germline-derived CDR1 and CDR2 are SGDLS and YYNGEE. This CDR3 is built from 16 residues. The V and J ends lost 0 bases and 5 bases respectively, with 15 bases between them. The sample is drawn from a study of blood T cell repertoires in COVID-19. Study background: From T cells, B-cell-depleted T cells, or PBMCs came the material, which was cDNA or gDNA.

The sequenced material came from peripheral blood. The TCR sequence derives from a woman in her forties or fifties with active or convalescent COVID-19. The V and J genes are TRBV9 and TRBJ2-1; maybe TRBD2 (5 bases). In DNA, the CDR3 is TGTGCCAGCAGCGTAGGTTTACGGGAAAGAGACAATGAGCAGTTCTTC. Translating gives CASSVGLRERDNEQFF.